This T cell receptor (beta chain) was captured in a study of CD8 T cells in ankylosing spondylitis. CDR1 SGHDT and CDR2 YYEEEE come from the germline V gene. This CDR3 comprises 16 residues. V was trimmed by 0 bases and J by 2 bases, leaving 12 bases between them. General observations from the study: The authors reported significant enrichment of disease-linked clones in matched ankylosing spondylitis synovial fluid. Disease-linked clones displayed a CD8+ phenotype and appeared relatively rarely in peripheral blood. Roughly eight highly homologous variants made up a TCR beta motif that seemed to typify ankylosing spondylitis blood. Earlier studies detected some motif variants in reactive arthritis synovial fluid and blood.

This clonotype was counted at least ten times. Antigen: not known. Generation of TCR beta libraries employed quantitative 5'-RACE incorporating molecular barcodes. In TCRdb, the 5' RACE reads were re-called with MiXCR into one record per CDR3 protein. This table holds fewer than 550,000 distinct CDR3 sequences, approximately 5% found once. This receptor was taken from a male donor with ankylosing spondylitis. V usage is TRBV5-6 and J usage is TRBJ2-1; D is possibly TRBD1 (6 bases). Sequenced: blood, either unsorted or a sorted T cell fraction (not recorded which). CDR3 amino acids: CASSLAGRGAYNEQFF. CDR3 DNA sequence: TGTGCCAGCAGCTTGGCAGGCAGGGGCGCCTACAATGAGCAGTTCTTC. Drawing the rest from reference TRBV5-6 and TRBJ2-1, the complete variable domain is DAGVTQSPTHLIKTRGQQVTLRCSPKSGHDTVSWYQQALGQGPQFIFQYYEEEERQRGNFPDRFSGHQFPNYSSELNVNALLLGDSALYLCASSLAGRGAYNEQFFGPGTRLTVL.